The 19 T cell receptor beta chains below come from one sample, sequenced in a study of CD8+ T cells in alopecia areata. Following extraction, RNA underwent reverse transcription to cDNA, which served as the sequencing template. TCRdb's table, derived via immunoSEQ multiplex PCR, lists solely in-frame clones and lacks some. The table records 150,000 to 200,000 clones, over 55% of them present only once. The source was CD4+ T cells sorted from blood, collected at week 0. The receptor set was obtained from a human donor with alopecia areata.

The chain is built from TRBV6-5 and TRBJ2-2; TRBD1 is a possible D gene (6 bases). This CDR3 has 13 residues. Deletions cut 4 bases from V and 6 bases from J, with 9 bases between. CDR1 MNHEY and CDR2 SVGAGI come from the germline V gene. CDR3 sequence (DNA): TGTGCCAGCAGTTCTGGACAGCCCGGGGAGCTGTTTTTT. It encodes CASSSGQPGELFF.

The gene calls are TRBV29-1 and TRBJ2-7; no firm D call. The CDR3 covers 9 residues. Trimming left V 4 bases short and J 6 bases short, with 4 bases between. CDR1 and CDR2 (germline): SQVTM, ANQGSEA. CDR3 region: CSVVSEQYF. The CDR3 DNA is TGCAGCGTTGTCTCCGAGCAGTACTTC.

This rearrangement joins TRBV29-1 to TRBJ2-5; 8 positions match TRBD2. Germline CDR1 SQVTM, CDR2 ANQGSEA. This CDR3 has 15 amino acids. With V trimmed by 6 bases and J by 6 bases, 15 bases remained unmatched. The CDR3 DNA follows: TGCAGCGTCGATAATAGCGGGGTCCAGGGGAAGACCCAGTACTTC. Protein: CSVDNSGVQGKTQYF.

This clone was seen more than once but under ten times. The chain is built from TRBV29-1 and TRBJ1-2; 9 nucleotides agree with TRBD1. This CDR3 region has 14 residues. Per germline, CDR1 SQVTM and CDR2 ANQGSEA. V was clipped by 4 bases and J by 8 bases; unmatched bases: 11. CDR3 coding DNA: TGCAGCGTTGCGACATCACAGGGGGCGCGGGGCTACACCTTC. Residues: CSVATSQGARGYTF.

The rearrangement uses TRBV29-1 and TRBJ1-2; possibly TRBD1 for D (6 bases). The CDR3 contains 14 residues. Germline V gene sequence: CDR1 SQVTM, CDR2 ANQGSEA. V was cut by 3 bases and J by 1 base, with 12 bases left in between. The CDR3 protein is CSVDGAGDNYGYTF. The CDR3 DNA reads as TGCAGCGTTGACGGGGCAGGGGATAACTATGGCTACACCTTC. Variable domain in full (rest from reference TRBV29-1 and TRBJ1-2): SAVISQKPSRDICQRGTSLTIQCQVDSQVTMMFWYRQQPGQSLTLIATANQGSEATYESGFVIDKFPISRPNLTFSTLTVSNMSPEDSSIYLCSVDGAGDNYGYTFGSGTRLTVV.

A few counts support this clone. J is TRBJ2-1 and V is TRBV28; D not resolved. Germline CDR1 and CDR2: MDHEN and SYDVKM. Deletions cut 3 bases from V and 2 bases from J, with 8 bases between. This CDR3 comprises 14 residues. The CDR3 nucleotides are TGTGCCAGCAGTTTGGCAGAAACCTACAATGAGCAGTTCTTC. This translates into CASSLAETYNEQFF.

This clone was picked up a small number of times. The chain is built from TRBV2 and TRBJ1-2, with 7 bases matching TRBD1. CDR1 SNHLY and CDR2 FYNNEI come from the germline V gene. Trimming removed 11 bases from V and 4 bases from J; junction bases left unmatched: 13. This CDR3 has 14 residues. Written as DNA, the CDR3 is TGTGCCGGGGGGTCCCGACAGGGAGTCTATGGCTACACCTTC. Translation gives CAGGSRQGVYGYTF.

The V and J genes are TRBV30 and TRBJ2-5, with D perhaps assigned TRBD1 or TRBD2 (5 bases each). This CDR3 contains 14 residues. Per germline, CDR1 GTSNPN and CDR2 SVGIG (reference sequence). The germline V and J ends were trimmed by 5 bases and 2 bases, with 15 bases remaining between them. This CDR3 reads CAWGSGTYQETQYF. In DNA, the CDR3 is TGTGCCTGGGGCTCGGGGACCTATCAAGAGACCCAGTACTTC.

This chain uses TRBV10-3 with TRBJ2-2; D may be TRBD2 (5 bases). Trimming removed 9 bases at V and 5 bases at J, with 19 bases between. Germline CDR1 ENHRY, CDR2 SYGVKD. This CDR3 region has 15 residues. The CDR3 spells CAIPANWGETGELFF. Here the CDR3 DNA reads TGTGCCATTCCAGCGAACTGGGGAGAGACCGGGGAGCTGTTTTTT.

The chain carries TRBV6-1 and TRBJ2-1, with TRBD2 as a possible D gene (6 bases). Trimming stripped 4 bases from V and 6 bases from J, with 22 bases between. CDR3 length: 17 amino acids. Germline CDR1 is MNHNS and CDR2 is SASEGT. The CDR3 nucleotides are TGTGCCAGCAGTGGAATGGGCGGAGGGGCGTGGGCCAATGAGCAGTTCTTC. Residues: CASSGMGGGAWANEQFF.

V gene TRBV29-1 combines with J gene TRBJ1-2; TRBD1 might be the D (5 bases). The CDR3 is made up of 11 amino acids. In germline, CDR1 is SQVTM, CDR2 ANQGSEA. V was shortened by 6 bases and J by 3 bases, with 8 bases between the two germline ends. Here the CDR3 DNA reads TGCAGCGTGGGGGAGGACTATGGCTACACCTTC. This translates into CSVGEDYGYTF.

This clone was counted a few times. This chain uses TRBV19 with TRBJ2-6; D is ambiguous. CDR1 is LNHDA and CDR2 is SQIVND in the germline V gene (reference sequence). This CDR3 is 13 amino acids long. Trimming left V 3 bases short and J 3 bases short, with 3 bases between. In nucleotides, the CDR3 is TGTGCCAGTAGTATGGGTGGGGCCAACGTCCTGACTTTC. This codes for CASSMGGANVLTF.

The V call is TRBV19, the J call TRBJ2-7; D is ambiguous. CDR3 size: 13 residues. Germline V gives CDR1 LNHDA, CDR2 SQIVND (reference sequence). V was clipped by 3 bases and J by 3 bases, with 9 bases between them. In nucleotides, the CDR3 is TGTGCCAGTAGTATGCAGGCCTTCTACGAGCAGTACTTC. It codes for CASSMQAFYEQYF. Variable domain in full (rest from reference TRBV19 and TRBJ2-7): DGGITQSPKYLFRKEGQNVTLSCEQNLNHDAMYWYRQDPGQGLRLIYYSQIVNDFQKGDIAEGYSVSREKKESFPLTVTSAQKNPTAFYLCASSMQAFYEQYFGPGTRLTVT.

J is TRBJ2-3 and V is TRBV9, with TRBD1 matching 8 bases. V lost 4 bases and J lost 5; bases outside the gene matches: 6. The germline CDR1 and CDR2 sequences are SGDLS and YYNGEE. CDR3 length: 14 residues. The CDR3: CASSLDRGGDTQYF. In DNA, the CDR3 is TGTGCCAGCAGCTTAGACAGGGGAGGAGATACGCAGTATTTT.

V is TRBV29-1 and J is TRBJ2-7; perhaps TRBD1 as D (6 bases). Germline CDR1 SQVTM, CDR2 ANQGSEA. The CDR3 extends over 15 amino acids. V lost 2 bases and J 7 bases, leaving 21 bases between the germline ends. The CDR3 bases are TGCAGCGTTGAAAGTAGGCAGGGGACGTTTTATGAGCAGTACTTC. This gives the protein CSVESRQGTFYEQYF.

This sequence joins TRBV7-2 and TRBJ2-5; D is perhaps TRBD2 (6 bases). Trimming took off 2 bases at V and 6 bases at J, with 13 bases between the two ends. Germline loops: CDR1 SGHTA, CDR2 FQGNSA. CDR3 size: 14 residues. CDR3 amino acids: CASSLNGGSKTQYF. CDR3 nucleotides: TGTGCCAGCAGCTTAAATGGGGGGTCGAAGACCCAGTACTTC.

The rearrangement joins TRBV5-1 to TRBJ1-1, with TRBD1 as a possible D gene (5 bases). V dropped 0 bases and J dropped 0 bases, with 9 bases sitting between them. This CDR3 comprises 15 residues. Germline CDR1 is SGHRS and CDR2 is YFSETQ. The CDR3 sequence: CASSLDRTLNTEAFF. The CDR3 DNA reads as TGCGCCAGCAGCTTGGACAGGACGCTGAACACTGAAGCTTTCTTT.

This clone appeared a few times. The chain recombines TRBV9 with TRBJ1-2; the D gene is possibly TRBD1 (5 bases). From germline, CDR1 is SGDLS and CDR2 YYNGEE. With 4 bases removed from V and 8 bases from J, the gap between germline ends came to 15 bases. This CDR3 contains 13 residues. The CDR3 nucleotides read TGTGCCAGCAGCATGGACGAGGGGTCAGGCTACACCTTC. It yields the protein CASSMDEGSGYTF.

The chain has TRBV30 and TRBJ1-4, with no clear D. This CDR3 region has 14 residues. V was shortened by 4 bases and J by 5 bases, with 14 bases between the two germline ends. CDR1 and CDR2 from the germline V gene are GTSNPN and SVGIG (reference sequence). CDR3 sequence: CAWKGPGGNEKLFF. Here the CDR3 DNA reads TGTGCCTGGAAGGGCCCAGGAGGAAATGAAAAACTGTTTTTT.